Given below is one T cell receptor beta chain in context. Donors were healthy HIV-negative adults without recent acute infections or vaccinations. Only Caucasian adults living in Nashville, Tennessee served as donors. Investigators spread the genomic DNA of each subset evenly over several immunoSEQ plates. Some clones are missing from TCRdb's copy, which holds only in-frame ones; the method was immunoSEQ multiplex PCR. Among 550,000 to 700,000 clones listed, around 78% were seen once. These data originate in a study of shared clonotypes between healthy human individuals. The germline gives CDR1 MNHNY, CDR2 SVGAGI (reference sequence). This CDR3 contains 14 residues. Trimming took 2 bases from V and 4 from J; bases not matched to a gene: 2.

This rearrangement joins TRBV6-6 to TRBJ1-1; TRBD1 aligns across 9 bases. This clonotype was obtained from a woman younger than 45 in good health. The sequenced sample consisted of memory CD4+ T cells sorted from blood. Subset in this sample: CD45RA-negative fraction. The CDR3 reads CASSYRDRATEAFF. The CDR3 region has the DNA TGTGCCAGCAGTTACCGGGACAGGGCCACTGAAGCTTTCTTT.